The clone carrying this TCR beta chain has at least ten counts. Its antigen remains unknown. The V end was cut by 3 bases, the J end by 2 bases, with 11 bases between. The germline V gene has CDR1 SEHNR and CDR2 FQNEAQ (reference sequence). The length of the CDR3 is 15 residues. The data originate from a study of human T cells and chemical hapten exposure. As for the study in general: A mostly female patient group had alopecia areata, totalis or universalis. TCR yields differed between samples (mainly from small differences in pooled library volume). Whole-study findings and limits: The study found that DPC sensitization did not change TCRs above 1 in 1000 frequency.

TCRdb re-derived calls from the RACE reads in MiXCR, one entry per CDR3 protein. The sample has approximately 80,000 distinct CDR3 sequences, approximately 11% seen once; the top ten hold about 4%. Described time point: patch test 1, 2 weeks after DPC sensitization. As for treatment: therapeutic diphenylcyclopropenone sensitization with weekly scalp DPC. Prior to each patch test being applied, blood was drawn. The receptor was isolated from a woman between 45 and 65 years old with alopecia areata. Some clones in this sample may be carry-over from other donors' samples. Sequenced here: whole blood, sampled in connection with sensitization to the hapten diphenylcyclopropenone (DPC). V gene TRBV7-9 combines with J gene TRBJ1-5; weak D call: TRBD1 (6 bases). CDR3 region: CASSFSGGGNQPQHF. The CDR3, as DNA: TGTGCCAGCAGCTTTTCCGGGGGCGGCAATCAGCCCCAGCATTTT.